This is a list of T cell receptor beta chains from one sample in a study of blood T cell repertoires in COVID-19. The table came from immunoSEQ multiplex PCR; TCRdb's copy has only in-frame clones and leaves some out. The sample holds about 74,000 clones, 84% seen once. The sequencing input was peripheral blood. Receptor source: a man between 65 and 79 years old with acute or convalescent COVID-19. Each CDR3 is given with its conserved first and last residue. Fields, in order: clone size, V gene, D gene, J gene, CDR3 DNA, CDR3 protein. D genes are given only for firm matches. Clone size, where shown, is once, few, many, or a class for clones that have expanded.

size: -; V: TRBV7-2; D: -; J: TRBJ2-7; DNA: TGTGCCAGCACCCGGAGGGCCATTATCTACGAGCAGTACTTC; CDR3: CASTRRAIIYEQYF
size: -; V: TRBV4-3; D: -; J: TRBJ1-2; DNA: TGCGCCAGCAGCATTAACAGGGTCGACGGCTACACCTTC; CDR3: CASSINRVDGYTF
size: -; V: TRBV3-1/TRBV3-2; D: TRBD1; J: TRBJ2-2; DNA: TGTGCCAGCAGCCAAGTAACAGGGGATAACACCGGGGAGCTGTTTTTT; CDR3: CASSQVTGDNTGELFF
size: once; V: TRBV28; D: -; J: TRBJ1-3; DNA: TGTGCCAGCAGCGCCCCGGGCAGGGGAGTGGACACCATATATTTT; CDR3: CASSAPGRGVDTIYF
size: few; V: TRBV7-9; D: -; J: TRBJ1-1; DNA: TGTGCCAGCAGCTGGACGGGAGTCACTGAAGCTTTCTTT; CDR3: CASSWTGVTEAFF
size: few; V: TRBV6-6; D: -; J: TRBJ1-1; DNA: TGTGCCAGCAGATTATCGTGGGAGGGTCGGACTGAAGCTTTCTTT; CDR3: CASRLSWEGRTEAFF
size: -; V: TRBV7-9; D: -; J: TRBJ2-7; DNA: TGTGCCAGCAGCCCCTCCGACAGCTACGAGCAGTACTTC; CDR3: CASSPSDSYEQYF
size: -; V: TRBV6-6; D: TRBD1; J: TRBJ2-2; DNA: TGTGCCAGCAGATCGGGACAGGTGAACACCGGGGAGCTGTTTTTT; CDR3: CASRSGQVNTGELFF
size: -; V: TRBV12-3/TRBV12-4; D: -; J: TRBJ2-5; DNA: TGTGCCAGCAGTCAAAAAGAGACCCAGTACTTC; CDR3: CASSQKETQYF
size: -; V: TRBV7-2; D: -; J: TRBJ1-5; DNA: TGTGCCAGCAGCTTAATGGCGGGGTATAGCAATCAGCCCCAGCATTTT; CDR3: CASSLMAGYSNQPQHF
size: -; V: TRBV6-5; D: -; J: TRBJ2-7; DNA: TGTGCCAGCAGTCCTGTCGCGGTGAGCTCCTACGAGCAGTACTTC; CDR3: CASSPVAVSSYEQYF
size: -; V: TRBV5-4; D: TRBD2; J: TRBJ2-1; DNA: TGTGCCAGCAGTTTACCGGGACTAGCGTCAAACAATGAGCAGTTCTTC; CDR3: CASSLPGLASNNEQFF
size: -; V: TRBV9; D: -; J: TRBJ2-1; DNA: TGTGCCAGCAGCGTAGTGAAGCGGACGATTTCCTACAATGAGCAGTTCTTC; CDR3: CASSVVKRTISYNEQFF
size: -; V: TRBV6-5; D: -; J: TRBJ1-1; DNA: TGTGCCAGCAGAAGAACAGGGTCAACTGAAGCTTTCTTT; CDR3: CASRRTGSTEAFF
size: once; V: TRBV2; D: -; J: TRBJ1-2; DNA: TGTGCCAGCAGTGAACAGGCCTCCTATGGCTACACCTTC; CDR3: CASSEQASYGYTF
size: -; V: TRBV6-5; D: -; J: TRBJ2-3; DNA: TGTGCCAGCAGCCCGAGTGCGGATACGCAGTATTTT; CDR3: CASSPSADTQYF
size: -; V: TRBV5-5; D: -; J: TRBJ1-2; DNA: TGTGCCAGCAGCTTGGACAGCTATGGCTACACCTTC; CDR3: CASSLDSYGYTF
size: -; V: TRBV7-2; D: -; J: TRBJ2-2; DNA: TGTGCCAGCAGCTTCGGGTTATTGAACACCGGGGAGCTGTTTTTT; CDR3: CASSFGLLNTGELFF
size: few; V: TRBV2; D: TRBD1; J: TRBJ2-7; DNA: TGTGCCAGTAAAAGGACAGGGGCGTCCTACGAGCAGTACTTC; CDR3: CASKRTGASYEQYF
size: -; V: TRBV18; D: TRBD2; J: TRBJ2-1; DNA: TGTGCCAGCTCCCCCCGGACTAGCGGGAGGACCTACAATGAGCAGTTCTTC; CDR3: CASSPRTSGRTYNEQFF
size: -; V: TRBV6-5; D: TRBD1; J: TRBJ2-7; DNA: TGTGCCAGCACCCGCGGACAGGGGAGTCAGGGCGAGCAGTACTTC; CDR3: CASTRGQGSQGEQYF
size: -; V: TRBV5-6; D: -; J: TRBJ2-3; DNA: TGTGCCAGCAGCTGGACAGCCTTGGCAGATACGCAGTATTTT; CDR3: CASSWTALADTQYF
size: once; V: TRBV18; D: -; J: TRBJ1-1; DNA: TGTGCCAGCTCACCAGAGACAGGCTACACTGAAGCTTTCTTT; CDR3: CASSPETGYTEAFF
size: -; V: TRBV7-2; D: -; J: TRBJ1-5; DNA: TGTGCCAGCAGCCCCAGTAGCAATCAGCCCCAGCATTTT; CDR3: CASSPSSNQPQHF
size: -; V: TRBV2; D: -; J: TRBJ1-2; DNA: TGTGCCAGCAGCGCCGCGAGGAACTATGGCTACACCTTC; CDR3: CASSAARNYGYTF
size: -; V: TRBV7-2; D: -; J: TRBJ2-3; DNA: TGTGCCAGCAGACTTAAGGGGGGGGCTCACAATACGCAGTATTTT; CDR3: CASRLKGGAHNTQYF
size: -; V: TRBV6-6; D: -; J: TRBJ1-5; DNA: TGTGCCAGCTCGTTACGGGAGGGAGATAATCGGCCCCAGCATTTT; CDR3: CASSLREGDNRPQHF
size: once; V: TRBV6-5; D: -; J: TRBJ1-1; DNA: TGTGCCAGCAACTCTGGGGCAGCCGATAGGACTGAAGCTTTCTTT; CDR3: CASNSGAADRTEAFF
size: -; V: TRBV7-2; D: TRBD2; J: TRBJ2-7; DNA: TGTGCCAGCACCCCCCCCGGGGGGATATACGAGCAGTACTTC; CDR3: CASTPPGGIYEQYF
size: once; V: TRBV19; D: -; J: TRBJ2-2; DNA: TGTGCCAGTAGTTTACAGGGGAGGAGAACCGGGGAGCTGTTTTTT; CDR3: CASSLQGRRTGELFF
size: once; V: TRBV7-9; D: TRBD1; J: TRBJ2-7; DNA: TGTGCCAGCAGCTTTTACCTGGACAGGGAAGGCGAGCAGTACTTC; CDR3: CASSFYLDREGEQYF
size: -; V: TRBV5-6; D: -; J: TRBJ1-2; DNA: TGTGCCAGCAGCTTTGAAGAGGTGGATGGCTACACCTTC; CDR3: CASSFEEVDGYTF
size: -; V: TRBV19; D: TRBD1; J: TRBJ2-7; DNA: TGTGCCAGTACCTCGACAGGGGGCGCCTACGAGCAGTACTTC; CDR3: CASTSTGGAYEQYF